The TCR beta chain under discussion was sequenced for a study of cytomegalovirus exposure and HLA in healthy donors. Study context: Early release data held around 80 million unique TCRs from HLA-typed donors.

Study findings and constraints: A link between a missense DCLRE1C variant and TCR beta V- and J-gene trimming emerged from a later analysis. Generally TCR sequences proved uncommon, though certain public TCRs appeared in numerous donors.

Comment on this clone: Its antigen is currently unknown.

Although they were nominally healthy when sampled, donors likely had unrecorded immune exposures. The PCR contained 60 Vbeta and 13 Jbeta primers. The method was immunoSEQ multiplex PCR; TCRdb's version includes in-frame clones alone and lacks a portion of them. This table has 150,000 to 200,000 clones, roughly 80% appearing once. Germline V gene lookup returns CDR1 SGHDT and CDR2 YYEEEE. The V end was cut by 4 bases, the J end by 7 bases, with 15 bases between. The CDR3 consists of 13 residues. The genes are TRBV5-6 and TRBJ2-7; D might be TRBD1 (6 bases). This receptor was identified in a woman aged 25 to 39 in good health and CMV-seropositive. Material: PBMCs. The DNA for the CDR3 is TGTGCCAGCAGCCCGCGACCAACAGGGGAGCAGTACTTC. Encoded protein: CASSPRPTGEQYF.